The rows below give T cell receptor beta chains drawn from one sample of a study of T cell responses to AZD1222 COVID-19 vaccine. Assay: immunoSEQ multiplex PCR; the TCRdb copy retains only in-frame clones and omits some. The data show 180,000 or so clones, 85% to 95% seen once. Sequencing used peripheral blood, obtained 28 days after the second AZD1222 dose. The receptors derive from an adult who received the AZD1222 COVID-19 vaccine. Both conserved end residues are part of each CDR3. A D gene is named only where the DNA matches it firmly. A row's size may be missing; if present it is once, few, many or a size class.

. TRBJ1-5 TRBV6-1 . TGTGCCAGCAGTGAATATTTTCCCGCCGCAATCAATCAGCCCCAGCATTTT CASSEYFPAAINQPQHF
. TRBJ1-1 TRBV5-6 . TGTGCCAGCAGCTTGCCGGTTAACACTGAAGCTTTCTTT CASSLPVNTEAFF
TRBD1 TRBJ2-7 TRBV2 . TGTGCCAGCAGAGGATGGGGACAGTTATACGAGCAGTACTTC CASRGWGQLYEQYF
. TRBJ1-4 TRBV28 . TGTGCCAGCAACGACCGCCTAGCCCCTAATGAAAAACTGTTTTTT CASNDRLAPNEKLFF
. TRBJ1-1 TRBV30 . TGTGCCTGGAGTGTAGGGAACACTGAAGCTTTCTTT CAWSVGNTEAFF
. TRBJ1-3 TRBV6-6 . TGTGCCAGCAGTCTGACCCCCATGGGATCGTCTGGAAACACCATATATTTT CASSLTPMGSSGNTIYF
. TRBJ1-6 TRBV19 . TGTGCCAGTAGTATCCTTTCAAGCGCCTATAATTCACCCCTCCACTTT CASSILSSAYNSPLHF
. TRBJ1-6 TRBV28 . TGTGCCAGCAATGATCTTCCGGGAAATTCACCCCTCCACTTT CASNDLPGNSPLHF
. TRBJ1-6 TRBV11-2 . TGTGCCAGCAGCTTAGTTGTGAACTCCTATAATTCACCCCTCCACTTT CASSLVVNSYNSPLHF
. TRBJ1-2 TRBV9 . TGTGCCAGCAGCGAAGGGGCGATGGGCTATGGCTACACCTTC CASSEGAMGYGYTF
TRBD2 TRBJ2-2 TRBV3-1/TRBV3-2 . TGTGCCAGCAGCCAATATTACCCCCGAAGACTAGCGGGGGGGCGGAACACCGGGGAGCTGTTTTTT CASSQYYPRRLAGGRNTGELFF
TRBD1 TRBJ1-4 TRBV24-1 few TGTGCCACCAGTGATCCAAGACAGGGGAACGAAAAACTGTTTTTT CATSDPRQGNEKLFF
. TRBJ1-2 TRBV6-5 once TGTGCCAGCAGTTACGCAGGGGCGATCTATGGCTACACCTTC CASSYAGAIYGYTF
. TRBJ1-1 TRBV6-5 . TGTGCCAGCAGGGGCAGGGGTAAGCACACTGAAGCTTTCTTT CASRGRGKHTEAFF
TRBD1 TRBJ1-6 TRBV6-6 . TGTGCCAGCAGTCAAACAGGGGCGCAAAATTCACCCCTCCACTTT CASSQTGAQNSPLHF
. TRBJ1-1 TRBV27 . TGTGCCAGCAGATTCCCCGGGACACCTGAAGCTTTCTTT CASRFPGTPEAFF
. TRBJ1-1 TRBV4-1 . TGCGCCAGCAGCCTAGATTACGTGGGTTTATCCACTGAAGCTTTCTTT CASSLDYVGLSTEAFF
. TRBJ2-7 TRBV7-8 . TGTGCCAGCAGTCGGACTTCACCGATGTACGAGCAGTACTTC CASSRTSPMYEQYF
. TRBJ1-1 TRBV6-4 . TGTGCCAGCAGTGATCGGAGTGCGGGGGGGAGCACTGAAGCTTTCTTT CASSDRSAGGSTEAFF
TRBD1 TRBJ2-3 TRBV29-1 . TGCAGCGCCGGGACAGCGAGCACAGATACGCAGTATTTT CSAGTASTDTQYF
. TRBJ2-2 TRBV18 . TGTGCCAGCTCACCGCGATCGACAGCATCCACCGGGGAGCTGTTTTTT CASSPRSTASTGELFF
. TRBJ2-7 TRBV6-5 . TGTGCCAGCAGTTATAATACCCCCTACTTGGACGAGCAGTACTTC CASSYNTPYLDEQYF
. TRBJ1-3 TRBV5-6 . TGTGCCAGCAGCTTCCGGACGGTGAACACCATATATTTT CASSFRTVNTIYF
TRBD1 TRBJ2-2 TRBV19 . TGTGCCAGTAGCACCGGGACAGGGAACACCGGGGAGCTGTTTTTT CASSTGTGNTGELFF
. TRBJ1-6 TRBV5-1 few TGCGCCAGCAGCTTGGACAGCTATAATTCACCCCTCCACTTT CASSLDSYNSPLHF
. TRBJ1-4 TRBV19 . TGTGCCAGTAGTCCCCCAGGGGACAAACTGTTTTTT CASSPPGDKLFF
. TRBJ1-2 TRBV6-1 . TGTGCCAGCAGCCCCGGGGAAGGTACCTATGGCTACACCTTC CASSPGEGTYGYTF
. TRBJ1-2 TRBV18 . TGTGCCAGCTCACCACCTGAGGACAGCTATGGCTACACCTTC CASSPPEDSYGYTF
TRBD2 TRBJ2-1 TRBV11-1 . TGTGCCAGCAGCTTAGATATTAGCGGGGGGCCGGGGGAGCAGTTCTTC CASSLDISGGPGEQFF
. TRBJ1-2 TRBV6-2/TRBV6-3 . TGTGCCAGCAGTAGGGGATTGGGCTACACCTTC CASSRGLGYTF
. TRBJ1-2 TRBV6-5 . TGTGCCAGCAGTTACTCGGGGGCTAGAGCTAACTATGGCTACACCTTC CASSYSGARANYGYTF
TRBD1 TRBJ1-2 TRBV18 once TGTGCCAGCTCATCGGGCAGGGGGGCCTATGGCTACACCTTC CASSSGRGAYGYTF
. TRBJ1-4 TRBV5-1 . TGCGCCAGCAGCCCGACAGCAACTAATGAAAAACTGTTTTTT CASSPTATNEKLFF
. TRBJ2-7 TRBV6-2/TRBV6-3 . TGTGCCAGCAGTTACTTTCGCGGACCCTACGAGCAGTACTTC CASSYFRGPYEQYF
TRBD2 TRBJ2-3 TRBV7-9 once TGTGCCAGCACTGCGCTAGCGGGGGGCCCTAGCACAGATACGCAGTATTTT CASTALAGGPSTDTQYF
TRBD1 TRBJ1-3 TRBV5-1 . TGCGCCAGCAGCTGGACAGGTACAGGAAACACCATATATTTT CASSWTGTGNTIYF
. TRBJ1-1 TRBV12-3/TRBV12-4 . TGTGCCAGCAGTTTAGGGTCTGAAGCTTTCTTT CASSLGSEAFF
TRBD2 TRBJ2-2 TRBV6-2/TRBV6-3 . TGTGCCAGCAGTTACCTCGGGTGGCCAGCGGGGAATTCGAACACCGGGGAGCTGTTTTTT CASSYLGWPAGNSNTGELFF
. TRBJ1-5 TRBV6-1 . TGTGCCAGCAGTGACGGGAACACAGGCAATCAGCCCCAGCATTTT CASSDGNTGNQPQHF
. TRBJ1-4 TRBV15 . TGTGCCACCAGCAGTACCACTGTCGGGGAAAAACTGTTTTTT CATSSTTVGEKLFF
. TRBJ1-4 TRBV6-6 . TGTGCCAGCGCGAGGGCCGTTGAAAAACTGTTTTTT CASARAVEKLFF
TRBD2 TRBJ2-5 TRBV5-4 . TGTGCCAGCAGCTTGCGGGGAGCGGGAAAAGAGACCCAGTACTTC CASSLRGAGKETQYF
. TRBJ1-6 TRBV30 . TGTGCCTGGAGTCAACAGTTCTATAATTCACCCCTCCACTTT CAWSQQFYNSPLHF
TRBD2 TRBJ2-1 TRBV5-1 . TGCGCCAGCGCGGCCGGGACTACATACAATGAGCAGTTCTTC CASAAGTTYNEQFF
. TRBJ2-7 TRBV5-1 . TGCGCCAGCAGCTTGGTACAGGGTGTTGGGAACGAGCAGTACTTC CASSLVQGVGNEQYF
. TRBJ1-1 TRBV5-6 . TGTGCCAGCAGCTCGTGGAGGGTGGGGACTGAAGCTTTCTTT CASSSWRVGTEAFF
. TRBJ1-4 TRBV18 . TGTGCCAGCTCACCAAATATGGTTGAGGGGTGGACGGAAAAACTGTTTTTT CASSPNMVEGWTEKLFF
. TRBJ1-2 TRBV12-3/TRBV12-4 . TGTGCCAGCAGTTTAGACGTCGTTGGCTACACCTTC CASSLDVVGYTF
. TRBJ1-1 TRBV12-3/TRBV12-4 . TGTGCCAGCAGTTTAGAGCAGCAAGCTTTCTTT CASSLEQQAFF
. TRBJ1-2 TRBV9 once TGTGCCAGCAGCGCGAATTATGGCTACACCTTC CASSANYGYTF
TRBD1 TRBJ2-7 TRBV7-9 . TGTGCCAGCAGCTTAGTCCGGGACAGCTACGAGCAGTACTTC CASSLVRDSYEQYF
. TRBJ2-1 TRBV14 . TGTGCCAGCAGCCAAGGGGTCGACAATGAGCAGTTCTTC CASSQGVDNEQFF